Listed below are T cell receptor beta chains from one sample, sequenced in a study of T cells in Graves' hyperthyroidism and ophthalmopathy. TCRdb re-analysed the multiplex PCR reads in MiXCR, keeping a single row per CDR3 protein. The profile shows around 580,000 distinct CDR3 sequences, roughly 46% of them singletons. Sample: peripheral blood or thyroid tissue (not recorded which). These receptors all come from a woman under 30 with Graves' hyperthyroidism. Both conserved end residues are part of each CDR3. The D gene is left open where the match is weak. Clone size appears in some rows only: once, few, many, or a class for an expanded clone.

d_gene	abundance	v_gene	j_gene	len	CDR3nt	CDR3aa
TRBD1	-	TRBV25-1	TRBJ1-2	15	TGTGCCAGCAGCGTCCCGACAGGGGAGGACTATGGCTACACCTTC	CASSVPTGEDYGYTF
-	many	TRBV7-8	TRBJ1-6	16	TGTGCCAGCAGCTTAGATGGGAGCTCCTATAATTCACCCCTCCACTTT	CASSLDGSSYNSPLHF
-	many	TRBV11-2	TRBJ1-1	14	TGTGCCAGCAGCTTAGTCTCAACAGGGAATGAAGCTTTCTTT	CASSLVSTGNEAFF
-	once	TRBV10-3	TRBJ2-7	12	TGCAGTGCCCCTTCGGCCCGCGGCGAGCAGTACTTC	CSAPSARGEQYF
-	-	TRBV7-8	TRBJ1-6	8	TGTGCCAGCAGCCCGAACCTTTGG	CASSPNLW
TRBD2	few	TRBV20-1	TRBJ2-3	20	TGCAGTGCTAGAGATAATAATTTCGGCGGGAGGGCAGTAAGGGGTGATACGCAGTATTTT	CSARDNNFGGRAVRGDTQYF
-	many	TRBV7-8	TRBJ2-6	19	TGTGCCAGCAGCTTAGCGCGACAGACGGGGCCCTCTGGGGCCAACGTCCTGACTTTC	CASSLARQTGPSGANVLTF
-	few	TRBV30	TRBJ1-5	15	TGTGCCTGGAGTTACTGGGGAAGCGACAATCAGCCCCAGCATTTT	CAWSYWGSDNQPQHF
TRBD1	many	TRBV6-1	TRBJ1-2	14	TGTGCCAGCAGTACAGGGGGAGTCGGTTATGGCTACACCTTC	CASSTGGVGYGYTF
TRBD2	-	TRBV2	TRBJ2-7	16	TGTGCCAGCTCACCCTGGTCTAGCGGGAGGTCTTTCGAGCAGTACTTC	CASSPWSSGRSFEQYF
-	many	TRBV7-9	TRBJ1-1	13	TGTGCCAGCAGCGAGACAGCGAACACTGAAGCTTTCTTT	CASSETANTEAFF
-	many	TRBV3-1	TRBJ2-5	13	TGTGCCAGCAGGGGGACATCCAAAGAGACCCAGTACTTC	CASRGTSKETQYF
-	-	TRBV7-9	TRBJ2-7	13	TGTGCCAGCAGCTTCCGGGGGGCGCACGAGCAGTACTTC	CASSFRGAHEQYF
TRBD2	many	TRBV7-9	TRBJ2-2	16	TGTGCCAGCAGCTTGGTAGCGGGAGTACGCACCGGGGAGCTGTTTTTT	CASSLVAGVRTGELFF
TRBD2	many	TRBV19	TRBJ2-7	15	TGTGCCAGTAGTATGCGGACTAGCGGGACGAACGAGCAGTACTTC	CASSMRTSGTNEQYF
TRBD2	few	TRBV5-6	TRBJ2-3	16	TGTGCCAGCAGCCTTACAGCAGCGGGGCGGGGAGATACGCAGTATTTT	CASSLTAAGRGDTQYF
-	-	TRBV20-1	TRBJ2-6	17	TGCAGTGCTAGAGAAGGGGCAGAGAACTTTGGGGCCAACGTCCTGACTTTC	CSAREGAENFGANVLTF
TRBD2	-	TRBV12-3/TRBV12-4	TRBJ2-1	16	TGTGCCAGCAGCCGGAGGACTAGCGGGAGGTACAATGAGCAGTTCTTC	CASSRRTSGRYNEQFF
-	-	TRBV24-1	TRBJ2-1	13	TGTGCCACCAGTGATTTATGGAACAATGAGCAGTTCTTC	CATSDLWNNEQFF
TRBD2	few	TRBV7-9	TRBJ2-1	12	TGTGCCAGCAGCTTAAACGGGAGGGCGCAGTTCTTC	CASSLNGRAQFF
-	many	TRBV13	TRBJ1-1	13	TGTGCCAGCAGCTTAATCCAGAACACTGAAGCTTTCTTT	CASSLIQNTEAFF
-	many	TRBV5-1	TRBJ2-2	16	TGCGCCAGCAGCCCCCTACGGTGGGCGAACACCGGGGAGCTGTTTTTT	CASSPLRWANTGELFF
TRBD1	-	TRBV20-1	TRBJ2-2	14	TGCAGTGCTCTTACAGGGGAGAACACCGGGGAGCTGTTTTTT	CSALTGENTGELFF
-	few	TRBV20-1	TRBJ2-3	13	TGCAGTGCTGGACTGGTCGGTTCAGATACGCAGTATTTT	CSAGLVGSDTQYF
TRBD2	-	TRBV20-1	TRBJ2-7	16	TGCAGTGCTAGAGGGGGCCCGACTAGCGGGAGTTACGAGCAGTACTTC	CSARGGPTSGSYEQYF
TRBD1	-	TRBV12-5	TRBJ1-2	13	TGTGCTAGTGGTTTGGGACAGGGAAACTACTACACCTTC	CASGLGQGNYYTF
TRBD1	many	TRBV2	TRBJ2-2	14	TGTGCCAGAATGGGACAGGGGAACACCGGGGAGCTGTTTTTT	CARMGQGNTGELFF
TRBD1	-	TRBV29-1	TRBJ2-7	12	TGCAGCGTTGGAGACAGGGTGTTTGAGCAGTACTTC	CSVGDRVFEQYF
TRBD2	-	TRBV6-2/TRBV6-3	TRBJ2-2	20	TGTGCCAGCAGTTACTCGGCTTTGTGGACTAGCGGGATGAACACCGGGGAGCTGTTTTTT	CASSYSALWTSGMNTGELFF
-	-	TRBV5-1	TRBJ1-6	14	TGCGCCAGCAGCAGGGGAATGAGGAATTCACCCCTCCACTTT	CASSRGMRNSPLHF
TRBD1	many	TRBV12-3/TRBV12-4	TRBJ1-5	17	TGTGCCAGCAGTTCAACCCGGGACAGCTATAGCAATCAGCCCCAGCATTTT	CASSSTRDSYSNQPQHF
-	many	TRBV20-1	TRBJ2-7	11	TGCAGTGTTGAACGGGGCTACGAGCAGTACTTC	CSVERGYEQYF
TRBD2	-	TRBV7-9	TRBJ2-7	14	TGTGCCAGCAGCTCAGCGGGACCTGCGGACGAGCAGTACTTC	CASSSAGPADEQYF
TRBD1	many	TRBV7-3	TRBJ1-2	15	TGTGCCAGCAGCCCCGGGACAGGGGGTAGGAGTGGCTACACCTTC	CASSPGTGGRSGYTF
TRBD2	-	TRBV20-1	TRBJ2-5	16	TGCAGTGCTCGTTCTGTTGGGGCGGGAGGTCAAGAGACCCAGTACTTC	CSARSVGAGGQETQYF
-	-	TRBV11-3	TRBJ2-2	16	TGTGCCAGCAGCCCAGGGACGGGGGATAACACCGGGGAGCTGTTTTTT	CASSPGTGDNTGELFF
-	many	TRBV5-1	TRBJ2-7	15	TGCGCCAGCAGCTTGGACCAGGGATACTACTACGAGCAGTACTTC	CASSLDQGYYYEQYF
-	many	TRBV7-9	TRBJ1-1	14	TGTGCCAGCAGCTTATGGCCACATAACACTGAAGCTTTCTTT	CASSLWPHNTEAFF
TRBD1	-	TRBV20-1	TRBJ2-6	12	TGCAGTGCTAAACAGGGGGCTAGCACTGAAGCTTTC	CSAKQGASTEAF
-	many	TRBV19	TRBJ1-2	15	TGTGCCAGTAGCCATTCCGGACGGCCCGATTATGGCTACACCTTC	CASSHSGRPDYGYTF
TRBD1	-	TRBV2	TRBJ1-5	14	TGTGCCAGCAGTTTCAGGACAGGGGGCCAGCCCCAGCATTTT	CASSFRTGGQPQHF
-	-	TRBV29-1	TRBJ1-2	10	TGCAGCGTTGAAGAAGAAGGCTACACCTTC	CSVEEEGYTF
-	many	TRBV11-2	TRBJ2-5	15	TGTGCCAACAGCTTACGTCCTAGCTTCCAAGAGACCCAGTACTTC	CANSLRPSFQETQYF
-	many	TRBV24-1	TRBJ1-5	13	TGTGCCACCAGTGATTCGAGCAATCAGCCCCAGCATTTT	CATSDSSNQPQHF